Below, one T cell receptor beta chain is given with its context. As yet, its antigen is unknown. The data belong to a study of graft-versus-host responses after intestinal transplantation. Across the whole study: The transplants performed in recipients were multivisceral, liver-intestinal, or isolated intestinal. The study gave all recipients anti-thymocyte globulin induction, then tacrolimus and steroids for about 3 years.

The germline gives CDR1 SGHTA, CDR2 FQGNSA. The V segment lost 4 bases and the J segment 5 bases; nucleotides outside the gene matches: 1. The CDR3 is made up of 15 amino acids. Libraries were prepared by immunoSEQ multiplex PCR; TCRdb keeps only in-frame clonotypes and omits some of them. The table lists 80,000 to 95,000 clones, 85% to 95% of them singletons, with more than 1.5% in the top ten. The source of this sequence is a human donor who received an intestinal transplant. The chain carries TRBV7-2 and TRBJ1-6; 11 nucleotides line up with TRBD1. The sequences come from unstimulated CD8+ T cells sorted from spleen or lymph node cells, collected before intestinal transplant. Written as DNA, the CDR3 is TGTGCCAGCAGCTGGACAGGGGGCAATAATTCACCCCTCCACTTT. Its translation is CASSWTGGNNSPLHF.